The text below deals with one T cell receptor (beta chain). These data are taken from a study of blood T cell repertoires in COVID-19. Repertoires were generated with immunoSEQ multiplex PCR, while TCRdb's copy carries only in-frame clones and drops some. The table shows under 250,000 clones, with 82% occurring only once. The germline gives CDR1 SNHLY, CDR2 FYNNEI. V lost 6 bases and J 7 bases, leaving 16 bases between the germline ends. This CDR3 has 14 residues. The sequenced sample was peripheral blood. The clonotype comes from a woman of 80 years or more with acute or convalescent COVID-19. The chain is built from TRBV2 and TRBJ1-5; D gene ambiguous. The CDR3, as DNA: TGTGCCAGCAGGGTCGGGGAGGGCAGACAGCCCCAGCATTTT. This sequence encodes CASRVGEGRQPQHF. The whole variable domain, remainder taken from reference TRBV2 and TRBJ1-5, is EPEVTQTPSHQVTQMGQEVILRCVPISNHLYFYWYRQILGQKVEFLVSFYNNEISEKSEIFDDQFSVERPDGSNFTLKIRSTKLEDSAMYFCASRVGEGRQPQHFGDGTRLSIL.